These 10 T cell receptor beta chains share one sample of origin, sequenced in a study of response to subunit inactivated influenza vaccine. TCRdb reprocessed the RT-PCR reads with MiXCR, giving one entry per CDR3 protein. The data contain roughly 710,000 distinct CDR3 sequences, around 15% of them singletons. The source was PBMCs from blood, collected less than 15 days before vaccination. These receptor sequences come from a man in his fifties who received an inactivated influenza vaccine.

This chain uses TRBV12-3 or TRBV12-4 with TRBJ2-1; D uncertain. The CDR3 runs 16 residues. Deletions cut 6 bases from V and 2 bases from J, with 17 bases between. In DNA form, the CDR3 reads TGTGCCAGCAGCCCCTCATTTGGGCGCGCCTACAATGAGCAGTTCTTC. This codes for CASSPSFGRAYNEQFF.

This chain joins TRBV11-2 and TRBJ2-1, with 7 bases matching TRBD2. The CDR3 consists of 15 residues. Germline V gene lookup returns CDR1 SGHAT and CDR2 FQNNGV. The V and J ends lost 3 bases and 2 bases, in that order; junction bases with no gene match: 4. The CDR3 coding sequence is TGTGCCAGCAGCTTGGAGGGACTAACCTACAATGAGCAGTTCTTC. It specifies CASSLEGLTYNEQFF.

The chain is built from TRBV7-2 and TRBJ2-7, with D perhaps given as TRBD1 or TRBD2 (7 bases each). CDR3 length: 16 amino acids. The germline V and J ends were trimmed by 0 bases and 4 bases, with 16 bases remaining between them. Per germline, CDR1 SGHTA and CDR2 FQGNSA. For the CDR3, the DNA is TGTGCCAGCAGCTTAGCCCAGGGGGGGGGGCCTTACGAGCAGTACTTC. The encoded protein is CASSLAQGGGPYEQYF.

This clonotype was observed a few times. The J gene is TRBJ2-1, the V gene TRBV15; TRBD2 matches at 7 bases. Germline assignment: CDR1 LNHNV and CDR2 YYDKDF (reference sequence). The V and J ends lost 2 bases and 1 base, in that order; junction bases with no gene match: 2. CDR3 length equals 15 residues. The CDR3 nucleotides are TGTGCCACCAGCAGAAGCGGGGATTCCTACAATGAGCAGTTCTTC. This encodes CATSRSGDSYNEQFF.

The gene calls are TRBV14 and TRBJ2-2; a possible D gene is TRBD1 (5 bases). Germline V gives CDR1 SGHDN, CDR2 FVKESK. The ends were cut back, 0 bases at V and 0 bases at J, with 29 bases in the middle. The CDR3 totals 23 residues. CDR3 region: CASSQDPQGLNIFGSSNTGELFF. The DNA of the CDR3 is TGTGCCAGCAGCCAAGATCCCCAGGGCCTCAACATATTTGGGTCTTCGAACACCGGGGAGCTGTTTTTT.

As regards this clonotype: A much larger clone differs by one base, so this may be a read error. The rearrangement uses TRBV5-1 and TRBJ2-1, with D tentatively TRBD1 (6 bases). The CDR3 sequence is 14 residues long. CDR1 and CDR2 (germline): SGHRS, YFSETQ. This chain's CDR3 is CASSLSQGRDEHFF. CDR3 nucleotide sequence: TGCGCCAGCAGCTTGTCACAGGGACGGGATGAGCATTTCTTC.

This clonotype has a handful of counts. The V call is TRBV11-1, the J call TRBJ2-1; the match to TRBD2 covers 8 bases. Unmatched junction bases numbered 18, after V lost 0 bases and J lost 5 bases. CDR3 length: 20 residues. Germline CDR1 and CDR2: SGHAT and FQDESV (reference sequence). For the CDR3, the DNA is TGTGCCAGCAGCTTAGCGCTGGTTAGCGGGATTTCCTCCGAAGACAATGAGCAGTTCTTC. This translates into CASSLALVSGISSEDNEQFF.

In its sample, this clonotype was seen a few times. The chain couples TRBV12-3 or TRBV12-4 to TRBJ2-1; 8 nucleotides match TRBD1. After removal of 4 bases from V and 2 bases from J, the junction contained 7 bases not matched to a gene. This CDR3 spans 16 amino acids. The CDR3 loop reads CASSSSDRDPYNEQFF. The CDR3 DNA follows: TGTGCCAGCAGTTCATCGGACAGGGACCCCTACAATGAGCAGTTCTTC.

On this clonotype itself: Compared with germline, one end of the junction differs, possibly owing to a read error. The chain is built from TRBV7-9 and TRBJ1-5; 7 nucleotides match TRBD1. CDR1 SEHNR and CDR2 FQNEAQ come from the germline V gene (reference sequence). The CDR3 is 12 residues long. CDR3 sequence: CASSSGGQPHHF. CDR3 nucleotides: TGTGCCAGCAGCTCAGGGGGTCAGCCCCATCATTTT.

Many counts were recorded for this clonotype. The chain employs TRBV20-1 and TRBJ2-7, with D possibly called TRBD1 or TRBD2 (8 bases each). CDR3 length equals 14 residues. The V gene lost 7 bases and the J gene lost 7 bases, with 23 bases spanning the gap. The germline V gene encodes CDR1 DFQATT and CDR2 SNEGSKA (reference sequence). The CDR3 DNA reads as TGCAGTGTCGGCGGGGGGACAGGAGGAAGGGAGCAGTACTTC. It yields the protein CSVGGGTGGREQYF.